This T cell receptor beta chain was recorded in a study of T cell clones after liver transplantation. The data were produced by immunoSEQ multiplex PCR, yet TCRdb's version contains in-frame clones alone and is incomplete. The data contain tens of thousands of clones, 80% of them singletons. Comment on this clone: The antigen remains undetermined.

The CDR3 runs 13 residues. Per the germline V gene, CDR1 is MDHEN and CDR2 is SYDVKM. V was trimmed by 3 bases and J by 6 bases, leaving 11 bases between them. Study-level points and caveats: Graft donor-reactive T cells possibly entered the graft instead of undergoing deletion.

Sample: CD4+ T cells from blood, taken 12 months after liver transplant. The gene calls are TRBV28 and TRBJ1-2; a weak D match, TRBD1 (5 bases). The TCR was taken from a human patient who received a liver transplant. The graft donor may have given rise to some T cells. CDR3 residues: CASSLGVSNGYTF. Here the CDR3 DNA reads TGTGCCAGCAGTTTGGGGGTCTCCAATGGCTACACCTTC.